Given below is one TCR beta chain in context. The antigen remains undetermined. The sample belongs to a study of cytomegalovirus exposure and HLA in healthy donors. Study findings and constraints: An analysis that was carried out later associated 17,000 or so TCR beta sequences with HLA alleles at 0.05 false discovery rate.

This CDR3 has 17 amino acids. J was trimmed by 4 bases and V by 3 bases; bases with no gene match: 7. Per the germline V gene, CDR1 is SGHDN and CDR2 is FVKESK. Primers for the PCR totalled 60 Vbeta and 13 Jbeta. Sequenced by immunoSEQ multiplex PCR; TCRdb stores in-frame clones only, minus some. The repertoire holds tens of thousands of clones, with 90% to 95% as singletons. V is TRBV14 and J is TRBJ2-2; 11 bases fit TRBD2. Input material: PBMCs. The TCR sequence derives from a woman aged 18-30 years in good health and CMV-seronegative. In DNA form, the CDR3 reads TGTGCCAGCAGCCATGCCCGGACTAGCGGGCCCACCGGGGAGCTGTTTTTT. As protein: CASSHARTSGPTGELFF.